A selection of T cell receptor beta chains follows, all from one sample in a study of cytomegalovirus exposure and HLA in healthy donors. Clones were read by immunoSEQ multiplex PCR, and TCRdb kept only the in-frame ones, dropping some. The table has around 150,000 clones, about 86% seen once. Input material: PBMCs. These receptors were obtained from a woman between 25 and 40 years old in good health and CMV-seronegative. Each CDR3 is given with its conserved first and last residue. Fields, in order: clone size, D gene, J gene, V gene, CDR3 DNA, CDR3 protein. The D gene is left open where the match is weak. Size is omitted from some rows. Given values are once, few, many or a class for expanded clones.

clone_size: few
d_call: .
j_call: TRBJ1-2
v_call: TRBV28
cdr3_nt: TGTGCCAGCACCCCTTTGGGCCAGGGTCTTCGGACCTATGGCTACACCTTC
cdr3_aa: CASTPLGQGLRTYGYTF

clone_size: .
d_call: .
j_call: TRBJ1-5
v_call: TRBV27
cdr3_nt: TGTGCCAGCAGTTTACGTCCTCCCACAGGGAATCAGCCCCAGCATTTT
cdr3_aa: CASSLRPPTGNQPQHF

clone_size: .
d_call: .
j_call: TRBJ2-2
v_call: TRBV9
cdr3_nt: TGTGCCAGCAGCGTAGGGGGTGCAACGAACACCGGGGAGCTGTTTTTT
cdr3_aa: CASSVGGATNTGELFF

clone_size: once
d_call: TRBD2
j_call: TRBJ2-3
v_call: TRBV11-2
cdr3_nt: TGTGCCAGCAGCCTTAGCGGGGGCAGCACAGATACGCAGTATTTT
cdr3_aa: CASSLSGGSTDTQYF

clone_size: .
d_call: .
j_call: TRBJ1-1
v_call: TRBV19
cdr3_nt: TGTGCCAGTAGTATGTCGGGGGCTGAAGCTTTCTTT
cdr3_aa: CASSMSGAEAFF

clone_size: .
d_call: .
j_call: TRBJ1-1
v_call: TRBV28
cdr3_nt: TGTGCCAGCAGCCGAAGGGGCAGTGTCTCTGAAGCTTTCTTT
cdr3_aa: CASSRRGSVSEAFF

clone_size: .
d_call: .
j_call: TRBJ2-3
v_call: TRBV12-5
cdr3_nt: TGTGCTAGTGGTTTGTCACCCACAGATACGCAGTATTTT
cdr3_aa: CASGLSPTDTQYF

clone_size: .
d_call: TRBD2
j_call: TRBJ2-1
v_call: TRBV7-3
cdr3_nt: TGTGCCAGCAGCCCGCTAGCGGGGGGGAGCGATGAGCAGTTCTTC
cdr3_aa: CASSPLAGGSDEQFF

clone_size: .
d_call: .
j_call: TRBJ2-7
v_call: TRBV4-1
cdr3_nt: TGCGCCAGCAGCCTCCGAGTGACCTACGAGCAGTACTTC
cdr3_aa: CASSLRVTYEQYF

clone_size: .
d_call: .
j_call: TRBJ2-1
v_call: TRBV25-1
cdr3_nt: TGTGCCAGCAGTGAAATTGGATCGTACAATGAGCAGTTCTTC
cdr3_aa: CASSEIGSYNEQFF

clone_size: .
d_call: .
j_call: TRBJ1-1
v_call: TRBV19
cdr3_nt: TGTGCCAGTAGTATCCAGGGGAGCACTGAAGCTTTCTTT
cdr3_aa: CASSIQGSTEAFF

clone_size: .
d_call: TRBD1
j_call: TRBJ1-2
v_call: TRBV2
cdr3_nt: TGTGCCAGCATCCAAGAACAGGGGACAGGCTACACCTTC
cdr3_aa: CASIQEQGTGYTF

clone_size: .
d_call: TRBD2
j_call: TRBJ2-1
v_call: TRBV11-2
cdr3_nt: TGTGCCAGCAGCTTAGTCGGGACTAGCCAGTTCTTC
cdr3_aa: CASSLVGTSQFF

clone_size: .
d_call: .
j_call: TRBJ2-3
v_call: TRBV27
cdr3_nt: TGTGCCAGCAGTTTAAGGCCGAGAGTCACAGATACGCAGTATTTT
cdr3_aa: CASSLRPRVTDTQYF

clone_size: .
d_call: .
j_call: TRBJ2-3
v_call: TRBV19
cdr3_nt: TGTGCCAGTAGTAGCGGTAGCGGATCGTCAGATACGCAGTATTTT
cdr3_aa: CASSSGSGSSDTQYF

clone_size: .
d_call: TRBD1
j_call: TRBJ2-3
v_call: TRBV7-2
cdr3_nt: TGTGCCAGCAGCCGACAGGGGGGGCTGGATACGCAGTATTTT
cdr3_aa: CASSRQGGLDTQYF